Below, one T cell receptor beta chain is given with its context. V was shortened by 4 bases and J by 6 bases, with 20 bases between the two germline ends. This CDR3 spans 16 amino acids. Looked up from germline, CDR1 is SNHLY and CDR2 is FYNNEI. This sample stems from a study of blood T cell repertoires in COVID-19. For the study at large: The samples span acute and convalescent COVID-19 from the United States, Italy and Spain.

This table comes from immunoSEQ multiplex PCR, and its TCRdb copy is limited to in-frame clones, with some not included. The sample lists around 260,000 clones, 75% to 90% occurring once. The clonotype originates from a young man with active or convalescent COVID-19. The material sequenced was peripheral blood. The chain couples TRBV2 to TRBJ2-3, with TRBD2 as a possible D gene (7 bases). This CDR3 is CASSARQAGAGDTQYF. In DNA, the CDR3 is TGTGCCAGCAGTGCCCGGCAGGCGGGGGCTGGGGATACGCAGTATTTT.